The 32 T cell receptor beta chains below were found in one sample sequenced in a study of blood T cells in healthy people across ages. For the second PCR, which ran for about 6 to 11 cycles, a sample-barcoded 5' primer and a J-beta primer mix were used. TCRdb processed the 5' RACE reads anew with MiXCR; each CDR3 protein has one entry. The repertoire holds more than 450,000 distinct CDR3 sequences, about 28% seen once, with approximately 3.5% in the top ten. Another study also made use of these data, one on T cells of mothers and their children.

The sequenced sample was blood. These receptors originate from a boy aged 2 to 10 in good health.

This chain joins TRBV6-5 and TRBJ2-1, with 7 bases lining up with TRBD2. CDR3 length equals 17 residues. The V gene's germline CDR1 is MNHEY and CDR2 SVGAGI. J gave up 9 bases and V 3 bases, and 17 bases lay outside the gene matches. Here the CDR3 reads CASSYSAGVDIAGEQFF. The CDR3, as DNA: TGTGCCAGCAGTTATTCCGCGGGGGTAGACATTGCCGGTGAGCAGTTCTTC.

This clonotype was detected a few times. The chain recombines TRBV6-6 with TRBJ2-5; 7 nucleotides align to TRBD2. Trimming at V came to 2 bases and at J to 3 bases, leaving 9 bases not matched to a gene. Germline V CDR1 and CDR2: MNHNY, SVGAGI (reference sequence). The CDR3 has 16 residues. In DNA form, the CDR3 reads TGTGCCAGCAGTTACGGGGCGGGGGAGAGAGAAGAGACCCAGTACTTC. The encoded protein is CASSYGAGEREETQYF.

The sample holds a few counts of this clonotype. The chain couples TRBV4-2 to TRBJ2-3, with TRBD2 matching 8 bases. With V trimmed by 4 bases and J by 2 bases, 5 bases remained unmatched. Germline V gene data show CDR1 as LGHNA and CDR2 as YNFKEQ. CDR3 length: 15 residues. The CDR3 region is CASSLAGRVTDTQYF. The CDR3 region has the DNA TGTGCCAGCAGCCTAGCGGGGCGGGTCACAGATACGCAGTATTTT.

The chain uses TRBV20-1 and TRBJ2-7; 13 bases are a match to TRBD2. J was trimmed by 2 bases and V by 1 base; bases with no gene match: 2. Germline values: CDR1 DFQATT, CDR2 SNEGSKA (reference sequence). The CDR3 is 15 residues long. The CDR3 region is CSARGTSGGAYEQYF. The CDR3, as DNA: TGCAGTGCTAGAGGAACTAGCGGGGGGGCCTACGAGCAGTACTTC.

V usage is TRBV20-1 and J usage is TRBJ2-3, with 7 bases lining up with TRBD2. V was clipped by 7 bases and J by 0 bases; unmatched bases: 16. Germline lookup yields CDR1 DFQATT and CDR2 SNEGSKA (reference sequence). This CDR3 region has 17 residues. CDR3 sequence (DNA): TGCAGTGTACTTCCTCCGGGAGGAACTACTAGCACAGATACGCAGTATTTT. Translating it yields CSVLPPGGTTSTDTQYF.

The chain recombines TRBV7-6 with TRBJ2-3, with TRBD2 matching 9 bases. The V gene's germline CDR1 is SGHVS and CDR2 FNYEAQ. This CDR3 has 18 residues. V shed 5 bases, J shed 0 bases, and the junction held 12 bases outside the gene matches. The CDR3 DNA reads as TGTGCCAGCAGCGGTAGCGGGGGCCCTCAAACTAGCACAGATACGCAGTATTTT. It yields the protein CASSGSGGPQTSTDTQYF.

This clonotype was seen only a few times. The V and J genes are TRBV4-3 and TRBJ1-2; D perhaps matches TRBD1 (6 bases). The CDR3 length is 14 residues. Germline V gives CDR1 LGHNA, CDR2 YSLEER. The V and J ends lost 0 bases and 4 bases respectively, with 9 bases between them. The chain's CDR3 is CASSQDGGGYGYTF. In DNA, the CDR3 is TGCGCCAGCAGCCAAGATGGGGGCGGCTATGGCTACACCTTC.

CDR3 in amino acids: CASSLPTPLEQFF. In DNA, the CDR3 is TGTGCCAGCAGCTTGCCCACCCCCCTTGAGCAGTTCTTC. The chain has TRBV5-6 and TRBJ2-1, with unresolved D. Trimming removed 1 base at V and 9 bases at J, with 11 bases between. CDR1 and CDR2 (germline): SGHDT, YYEEEE. The CDR3 has 13 amino acids.

The chain combines TRBV25-1 with TRBJ2-3; TRBD2 agrees at 7 bases. Germline lookup yields CDR1 MGHDK and CDR2 SYGVNS. The V segment lost 10 bases and the J segment 4 bases; nucleotides outside the gene matches: 14. The CDR3 loop spans 15 amino acids. CDR3 DNA: TGTGCCACAGCAGATTGGCGGGAGAACGCAGATACGCAGTATTTT. As protein: CATADWRENADTQYF.

A few counts support this clonotype. This chain joins TRBV5-1 and TRBJ1-6; D gene uncertain. CDR1 and CDR2 from the germline V gene are SGHRS and YFSETQ. The ends were cut back, 6 bases at V and 9 bases at J, with 13 bases in the middle. The CDR3 has 13 amino acids. Here the CDR3 DNA reads TGCGCCAGCACCTCAGAAAGCGGTTCACCCCTCCACTTT. Translating it yields CASTSESGSPLHF.

This clonotype was observed at least ten times. The chain uses TRBV7-7 and TRBJ2-5, with 8 bases identical to TRBD2. CDR3 size: 14 residues. CDR1 SSHAT and CDR2 FNYEAQ come from the germline V gene (reference sequence). The V segment lost 1 base and the J segment 5 bases; nucleotides outside the gene matches: 3. CDR3 in amino acids: CASSLGREGETQYF. As DNA, the CDR3 is TGTGCCAGCAGCTTAGGACGGGAGGGGGAGACCCAGTACTTC.

The chain combines TRBV4-3 with TRBJ2-5; 9 nucleotides line up with TRBD2. The DNA end lines up better with TRBJ2-1; the J call may be wrong. CDR1 and CDR2 from the germline V gene are LGHNA and YSLEER. This CDR3 has 16 amino acids. The CDR3 DNA is TGCGCCAGCAGCCACCCTATAGCGGGAGAATCCACTGAGCAGTTCTTC. Its protein is CASSHPIAGESTEQFF.

The chain uses TRBV7-9 and TRBJ2-7; no clear D. Looked up from germline, CDR1 is SEHNR and CDR2 is FQNEAQ (reference sequence). V shed 5 bases and J shed 6 bases, with 8 bases lying between them. The CDR3 runs 11 residues. DNA of the CDR3: TGTGCCAGCAGCCTCAACTTCGAGCAGTACTTC. This sequence encodes CASSLNFEQYF.

This clonotype was observed a handful of times. The V call is TRBV12-3 or TRBV12-4, the J call TRBJ2-7; D is uncertain. The V end lost 4 bases, the J end lost 5 bases, and 9 bases lay between the germline ends. This CDR3 is built from 12 residues. CDR3 in DNA: TGTGCCAGCAGTTCGACTCGTAACGAGCAGTACTTC. It specifies CASSSTRNEQYF.

The V and J genes are TRBV4-1 and TRBJ2-7; tentative D call: TRBD2 (5 bases). The length of the CDR3 is 15 residues. CDR1 and CDR2 (germline): MGHRA, YSYEKL. Trimming removed 1 base from V and 3 bases from J, with 13 bases in between. CDR3 in amino acids: CASSQGAEALYEQYF. The CDR3 DNA is TGCGCCAGCAGCCAAGGCGCGGAGGCACTCTACGAGCAGTACTTC.

The rearrangement links TRBV20-1 to TRBJ1-2; TRBD1 is a possible D gene (6 bases). Trimming removed 3 bases from V and 2 bases from J, with 13 bases in between. Germline V lookup: CDR1 DFQATT, CDR2 SNEGSKA (reference sequence). This CDR3 has 14 amino acids. CDR3 amino acids: CSASPRGTNYGYTF. The CDR3 region has the DNA TGCAGTGCTAGCCCTAGGGGGACAAACTATGGCTACACCTTC.

This clonotype was seen a few times. The chain recombines TRBV10-3 with TRBJ2-5, with TRBD1 as a possible D gene (6 bases). Trimming stripped 10 bases from V and 1 base from J, with 13 bases between. Germline V lookup: CDR1 ENHRY, CDR2 SYGVKD. This CDR3 has 13 amino acids. CDR3 sequence (DNA): TGTGCCACAGGACAGAACTCCCAAGAGACCCAGTACTTC. It yields the protein CATGQNSQETQYF.

On this clonotype: This may arise from a read error, as a much more abundant clone is one base away. The V call is TRBV20-1, the J call TRBJ2-7, with a weak D call TRBD1 (5 bases). Trimming took off 2 bases at V and 5 bases at J, with 10 bases between the two ends. CDR1 is DFQATT, CDR2 SNEGSKA, per germline (reference sequence). The CDR3 length is 12 residues. CDR3 DNA: TGCAGTGCTAGACAACAGGCCCACGAGCAGTACTTC. It is translated as CSARQQAHEQYF.

Only a few counts were recorded for this clonotype. The chain links TRBV5-1 to TRBJ2-3; D is perhaps TRBD2 (6 bases). Germline loops: CDR1 SGHRS, CDR2 YFSETQ. V lost 3 bases and J 4 bases, leaving 15 bases between the germline ends. This CDR3 region has 15 residues. The CDR3 DNA sequence: TGCGCCAGCAGCTCCTTGGGGGGAGACGCAGATACGCAGTATTTT. It translates to CASSSLGGDADTQYF.

V and J are TRBV12-3 or TRBV12-4 and TRBJ1-2; TRBD1 is a possible D gene (5 bases). With 5 bases removed from V and 11 bases from J, the gap between germline ends came to 15 bases. This CDR3 is 12 amino acids long. The CDR3 region is CASSLTGDRYTF. CDR3 nucleotides: TGTGCCAGCAGTCTCACAGGTGATCGATACACCTTC.

This chain connects TRBV7-2 to TRBJ2-3, with D hard to call. Germline V gene sequence: CDR1 SGHTA, CDR2 FQGNSA. The CDR3 has 13 residues. V shed 0 bases and J shed 5 bases, with 6 bases lying between them. The CDR3 loop reads CASSLAKEDTQYF. In DNA, the CDR3 is TGTGCCAGCAGCTTAGCTAAAGAAGATACGCAGTATTTT.

As regards this clonotype: A junction end diverges from the germline sequence, so it may reflect a read error. V gene TRBV27 combines with J gene TRBJ2-2; TRBD1 aligns across 10 bases. The CDR3 totals 16 residues. Germline assignment: CDR1 MNHEY and CDR2 SMNVEV (reference sequence). The CDR3 is CVSSPGQGLSTGELFF. The CDR3 DNA follows: TGTGTCAGCAGCCCGGGACAGGGGTTGAGCACCGGGGAGCTGTTTTTT.

This clonotype was seen a handful of times. The junction shows a germline mismatch at one end, possibly a read error. The rearrangement joins TRBV20-1 to TRBJ2-1, with TRBD2 identical over 14 bases. This CDR3 has 14 amino acids. CDR1 DFQATT and CDR2 SNEGSKA come from the germline V gene (reference sequence). The CDR3 coding sequence is TGCAGTGGCAGACTAGCGGGAGGGCCCTATGAGCAGTTTTTC. Residues: CSGRLAGGPYEQFF.

This clonotype was observed a handful of times. The chain joins TRBV6-1 to TRBJ2-7, with 11 bases that match TRBD1. The J call is in doubt because the DNA end fits TRBJ2-1 better. The CDR3 runs 13 residues. The germline V gene has CDR1 MNHNS and CDR2 SASEGT. CDR3 in amino acids: CASRPGQGVKQFF. The CDR3 nucleotides read TGTGCCAGCAGACCGGGACAGGGGGTTAAGCAGTTCTTC.

V is TRBV13 and J is TRBJ2-3, with TRBD2 identical over 8 bases. Looked up from germline, CDR1 is PRHDT and CDR2 is FYEKMQ (reference sequence). The ends lost 5 bases at V and 0 bases at J; junction bases unmatched: 10. CDR3 size: 17 residues. The CDR3 nucleotides read TGTGCCAGCAGCACACGGGGTAGCGGGGAAAGCACAGATACGCAGTATTTT. Translated: CASSTRGSGESTDTQYF.

This clonotype has only a few counts. The chain links TRBV10-3 to TRBJ1-2, with 7 nucleotides matching TRBD1. This CDR3 is 14 amino acids long. J gave up 7 bases and V 0 bases, and 5 bases lay outside the gene matches. Germline lookup yields CDR1 ENHRY and CDR2 SYGVKD. Here the CDR3 DNA reads TGTGCCATCAGTGAGTCGACAGGGAGGGGTGGCTACACCTTC. It codes for CAISESTGRGGYTF.

The chain links TRBV7-8 to TRBJ2-7, with D perhaps TRBD1 or TRBD2 (5 bases each). Germline-derived CDR1 and CDR2 are SGHVS and FQNEAQ. Trimming left V 2 bases short and J 0 bases short, with 14 bases between. The CDR3 has 16 residues. The CDR3 nucleotides are TGTGCCAGCAGCTTACGGGACCTTGGGAGCTCCTACGAGCAGTACTTC. Translated, it gives CASSLRDLGSSYEQYF.

This clonotype occurred many times. The chain joins TRBV7-2 to TRBJ2-1; 11 bases line up with TRBD2. The CDR3 spans 15 residues. From germline, CDR1 is SGHTA and CDR2 FQGNSA. The V segment lost 4 bases and the J segment 6 bases; nucleotides outside the gene matches: 5. CDR3 nucleotide sequence: TGTGCCAGCAGCTACCTAGCGGGGGGTTTCAATGAGCAGTTCTTC. It specifies CASSYLAGGFNEQFF.

The chain is built from TRBV24-1 and TRBJ2-3, with D possibly being TRBD1 or TRBD2 (5 bases each). Germline lookup yields CDR1 KGHDR and CDR2 SFDVKD. The CDR3 is made up of 13 amino acids. Trimming cost V 9 bases and J 4 bases, with 13 bases left between them. The CDR3, as DNA: TGTGCCACCGCCCGAGGGGAAGCAGATACGCAGTATTTT. Protein product: CATARGEADTQYF.

Many counts were recorded for this clonotype. V is TRBV10-3 and J is TRBJ2-5; 12 nucleotides agree with TRBD2. Germline V lookup: CDR1 ENHRY, CDR2 SYGVKD. CDR3 length equals 15 residues. V shed 6 bases and J 3 bases; nucleotides not matched to a gene: 5. The CDR3 DNA reads as TGTGCCATCAGAGCTAGCGGGAGGGCAGAAGAGACCCAGTACTTC. Its translation is CAIRASGRAEETQYF.

The CDR3 sequence: CASSLVDRANNEQFF. In DNA, the CDR3 is TGCGCCAGCAGCTTGGTTGACAGGGCAAACAATGAGCAGTTCTTC. The chain links TRBV5-1 to TRBJ2-1; 7 positions agree with TRBD1. The germline gives CDR1 SGHRS, CDR2 YFSETQ. This CDR3 region has 15 residues. V lost 0 bases to trimming and J lost 5 bases; unmatched junction nucleotides: 5.

This clonotype showed up just a few times. The chain uses TRBV18 and TRBJ1-5; 7 bases agree with TRBD1. Germline-derived CDR1 and CDR2 are KGHSH and LQKENI. After removal of 3 bases from V and 6 bases from J, the junction contained 5 bases not matched to a gene. This CDR3 is 14 amino acids long. This CDR3 reads CASSPRDSPQPQHF. As DNA, the CDR3 is TGTGCCAGCTCACCGCGGGACAGTCCTCAGCCCCAGCATTTT.